The T cell receptor beta chain under discussion was sequenced for a study of cytomegalovirus exposure and HLA in healthy donors. The ends were cut back, 5 bases at V and 1 base at J, with 9 bases in the middle. Germline CDR1 and CDR2: MDHEN and SYDVKM. CDR3 size: 13 residues. Measured with immunoSEQ multiplex PCR; TCRdb has only the in-frame clones, and not every one. The sample has about 260,000 clones, about 92% seen once. This sequence originates from a woman aged 25 to 39 in good health and CMV-seronegative. The chain is built from TRBV28 and TRBJ2-7, with D unclear. The sequenced sample was PBMCs. The CDR3 reads CASSPLGSYEQYF. CDR3 DNA: TGTGCCAGCAGTCCATTAGGTTCCTACGAGCAGTACTTC. The complete variable domain, with remaining parts taken from reference TRBV28 and TRBJ2-7, reads DVKVTQSSRYLVKRTGEKVFLECVQDMDHENMFWYRQDPGLGLRLIYFSYDVKMKEKGDIPEGYSVSREKKERFSLILESASTNQTSMYLCASSPLGSYEQYFGPGTRLTVT.